The 9 T cell receptor beta chains below all came from one sample that was sequenced in a study of T-cell reconstitution after alpha-beta-depleted transplantation in children. Unique molecular identifiers were used to barcode this TCRbeta library. MiXCR was run by TCRdb on the PCR reads, yielding one entry per CDR3 protein. Of 200,000 to 300,000 distinct CDR3 sequences listed, more than 20% are singletons. The source was PBMCs, collected before TCRalphabeta/CD19-depleted stem cell transplant. The receptors here all came from a girl aged 2-10 years with Fanconi anemia, due to receive a stem cell transplant.

V and J are TRBV29-1 and TRBJ1-1, with D uncertain. Per the germline V gene, CDR1 is SQVTM and CDR2 is ANQGSEA. Trimming took 1 base from V and 0 from J, leaving 9 bases between them. The CDR3 runs 14 residues. The CDR3 protein is CSVEGNWVNTEAFF. The CDR3 DNA reads as TGCAGCGTTGAAGGGAATTGGGTGAACACTGAAGCTTTCTTT.

This clonotype has a count of ten or more. The chain joins TRBV20-1 to TRBJ2-5, with 7 bases that match TRBD1. The V gene end was trimmed by 6 bases and the J gene end by 4 bases; junction bases not matched to a gene: 14. This CDR3 spans 15 amino acids. Germline V gene data show CDR1 as DFQATT and CDR2 as SNEGSKA (reference sequence). The CDR3 sequence is CSADDPTGFRETQYF. CDR3 bases: TGCAGTGCCGACGACCCGACAGGGTTCCGAGAGACCCAGTACTTC.

This clonotype was counted a few times. This rearrangement joins TRBV29-1 to TRBJ2-5; 10 bases agree with TRBD2. The V segment lost 1 base and the J segment 3 bases; nucleotides outside the gene matches: 11. The CDR3 sequence is 17 residues long. Looked up from germline, CDR1 is SQVTM and CDR2 is ANQGSEA. This CDR3 is CSVEGGRGLAGEETQYF. The CDR3 region has the DNA TGCAGCGTTGAAGGAGGTAGGGGGCTAGCGGGAGAAGAGACCCAGTACTTC.

This clonotype appeared a single time. CDR3 nucleotide sequence: TGCAGCGTTCAAGCGGGAGTGGAGACCCAGTACTTC. It is translated as CSVQAGVETQYF. This rearrangement joins TRBV29-1 to TRBJ2-5; 8 nucleotides line up with TRBD2. The ends lost 5 bases at V and 5 bases at J; junction bases unmatched: 4. From germline, CDR1 is SQVTM and CDR2 ANQGSEA. The CDR3 is made up of 12 amino acids.

This clonotype was detected many times. The chain recombines TRBV5-1 with TRBJ2-5; the D is unclear. CDR1 and CDR2 (germline): SGHRS, YFSETQ. V was pared by 1 base and J by 2 bases, with 9 bases between. The CDR3 is 14 residues long. CDR3 region: CASSLRGRQETQYF. The CDR3 coding sequence is TGCGCCAGCAGCTTGAGAGGAAGACAAGAGACCCAGTACTTC.

Points on this clonotype: It may be a read error: a sequence one base away is much more abundant. This chain connects TRBV29-1 to TRBJ2-1; 7 bases agree with TRBD1. CDR3 length: 15 amino acids. The germline V gene encodes CDR1 SQVTM and CDR2 ANQGSEA. The CDR3 is CSVAQGIVSYIEQFF. The CDR3 DNA sequence: TGCAGCGTTGCACAGGGGATCGTGTCCTACATTGAGCAGTTCTTC.

This chain connects TRBV5-1 to TRBJ1-6; D gene ambiguous. V was trimmed by 0 bases and J by 0 bases, leaving 10 bases between them. The CDR3 has 17 amino acids. Looked up from germline, CDR1 is SGHRS and CDR2 is YFSETQ. This CDR3 reads CASSLVAASSYNSPLHF. CDR3 nucleotides: TGCGCCAGCAGCTTGGTGGCAGCAAGCTCCTATAATTCACCCCTCCACTTT.

This clonotype was observed at least ten times. The CDR3 reads CASSYSHNTEAFF. CDR3 sequence (DNA): TGTGCCAGCAGTTACTCACATAACACTGAAGCTTTCTTT. The chain is built from TRBV6-5 and TRBJ1-1; D uncertain. This CDR3 region has 13 residues. V lost 0 bases, J lost 2 bases, and 4 bases lay in between. The germline V gene encodes CDR1 MNHEY and CDR2 SVGAGI.

This clonotype showed up many times. This chain connects TRBV24-1 to TRBJ2-3; D is perhaps TRBD1 or TRBD2 (7 bases each). The CDR3 has 14 amino acids. The germline gives CDR1 KGHDR, CDR2 SFDVKD. Between the trimmed V and J ends, which lost 9 bases and 3 bases, there was a span of 15 bases. The CDR3 bases are TGTGCCACCGGGGACAGCGGGATGACAGATACGCAGTATTTT. It yields the protein CATGDSGMTDTQYF.